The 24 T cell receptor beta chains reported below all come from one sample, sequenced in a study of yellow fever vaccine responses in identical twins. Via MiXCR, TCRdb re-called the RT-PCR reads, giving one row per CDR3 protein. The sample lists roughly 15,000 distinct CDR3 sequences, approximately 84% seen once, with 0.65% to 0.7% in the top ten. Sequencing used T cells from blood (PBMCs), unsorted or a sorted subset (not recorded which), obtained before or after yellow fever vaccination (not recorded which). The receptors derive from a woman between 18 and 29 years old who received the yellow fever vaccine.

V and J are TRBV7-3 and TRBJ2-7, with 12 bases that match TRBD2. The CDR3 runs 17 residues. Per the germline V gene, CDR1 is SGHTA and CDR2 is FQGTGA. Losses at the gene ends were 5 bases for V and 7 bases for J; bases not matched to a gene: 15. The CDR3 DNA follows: TGTGCCAGCAGCCAAATCACCAGACTAGCGGGAGTAGGAGAGCAGTACTTC. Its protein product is CASSQITRLAGVGEQYF.

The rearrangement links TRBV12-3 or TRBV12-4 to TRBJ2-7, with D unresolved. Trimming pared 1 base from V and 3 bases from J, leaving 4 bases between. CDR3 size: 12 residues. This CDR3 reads CASSLEGYEQYF. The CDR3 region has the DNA TGTGCCAGCAGTTTAGAAGGCTACGAGCAGTACTTC.

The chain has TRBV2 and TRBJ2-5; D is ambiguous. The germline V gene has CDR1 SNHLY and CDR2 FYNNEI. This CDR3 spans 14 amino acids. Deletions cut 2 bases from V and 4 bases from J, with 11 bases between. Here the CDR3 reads CASSEFIVRETQYF. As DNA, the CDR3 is TGTGCCAGCAGTGAATTTATCGTTCGAGAGACCCAGTACTTC.

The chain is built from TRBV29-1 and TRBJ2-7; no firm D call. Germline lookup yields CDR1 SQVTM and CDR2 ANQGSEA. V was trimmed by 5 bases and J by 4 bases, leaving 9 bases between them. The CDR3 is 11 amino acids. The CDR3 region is CSVFLGYEQYF. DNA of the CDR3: TGCAGCGTTTTCTTAGGTTACGAGCAGTACTTC.

CDR3 coding DNA: TGTGCCAGCAGTCGACAGGGGAACGAGCAGTTCTTC. It yields the protein CASSRQGNEQFF. The chain uses TRBV7-6 and TRBJ2-1; 8 positions match TRBD1. The junction had 5 bases not matched to a gene; V was cut back by 6 bases and J by 10 bases. Germline V CDR1 and CDR2: SGHVS, FNYEAQ. CDR3 length: 12 residues.

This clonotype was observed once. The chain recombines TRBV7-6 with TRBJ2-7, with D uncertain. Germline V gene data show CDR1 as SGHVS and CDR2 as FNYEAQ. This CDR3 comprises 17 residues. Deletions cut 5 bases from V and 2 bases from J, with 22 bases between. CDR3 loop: CASSPGFGVYVTYEQYF. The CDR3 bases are TGTGCCAGCAGCCCTGGATTTGGTGTGTACGTAACCTACGAGCAGTACTTC.

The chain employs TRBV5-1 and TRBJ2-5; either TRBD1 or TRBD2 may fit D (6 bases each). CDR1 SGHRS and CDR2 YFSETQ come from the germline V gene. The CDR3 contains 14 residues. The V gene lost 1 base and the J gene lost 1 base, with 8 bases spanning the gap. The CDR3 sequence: CASSLRGPQETQYF. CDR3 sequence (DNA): TGCGCCAGCAGCTTGCGGGGGCCCCAAGAGACCCAGTACTTC.

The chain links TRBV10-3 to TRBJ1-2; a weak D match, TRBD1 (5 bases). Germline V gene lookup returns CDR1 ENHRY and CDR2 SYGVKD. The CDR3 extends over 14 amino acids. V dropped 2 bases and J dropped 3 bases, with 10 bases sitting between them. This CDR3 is CAISEGAAHYGYTF. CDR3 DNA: TGTGCCATCAGTGAGGGGGCCGCCCACTATGGCTACACCTTC.

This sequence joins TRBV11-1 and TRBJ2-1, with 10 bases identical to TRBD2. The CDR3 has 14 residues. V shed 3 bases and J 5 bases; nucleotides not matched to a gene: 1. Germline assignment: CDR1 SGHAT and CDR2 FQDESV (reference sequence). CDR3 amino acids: CASSFGLADNEQFF. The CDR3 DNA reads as TGTGCCAGCAGCTTTGGACTAGCGGACAATGAGCAGTTCTTC.

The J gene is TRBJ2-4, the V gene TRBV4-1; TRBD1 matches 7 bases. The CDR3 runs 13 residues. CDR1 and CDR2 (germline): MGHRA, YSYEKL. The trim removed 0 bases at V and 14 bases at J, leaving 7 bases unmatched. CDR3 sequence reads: CASSQDNAGTEYF. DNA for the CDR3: TGCGCCAGCAGCCAAGATAATGCCGGGACAGAGTACTTC.

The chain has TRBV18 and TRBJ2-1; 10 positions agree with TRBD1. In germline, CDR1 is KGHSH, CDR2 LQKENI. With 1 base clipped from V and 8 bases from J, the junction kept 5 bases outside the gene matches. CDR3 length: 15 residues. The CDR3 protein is CASSPRGQGGYEQFF. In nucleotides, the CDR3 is TGTGCCAGCTCACCACGAGGACAGGGGGGCTATGAGCAGTTCTTC.

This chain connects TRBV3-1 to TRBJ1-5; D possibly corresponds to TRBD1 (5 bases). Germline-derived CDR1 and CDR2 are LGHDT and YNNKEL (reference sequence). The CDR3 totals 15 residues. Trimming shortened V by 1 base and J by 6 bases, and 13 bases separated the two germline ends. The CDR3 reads CASSQAGQGGQPQHF. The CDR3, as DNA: TGTGCCAGCAGCCAAGCCGGGCAGGGAGGTCAGCCCCAGCATTTT.

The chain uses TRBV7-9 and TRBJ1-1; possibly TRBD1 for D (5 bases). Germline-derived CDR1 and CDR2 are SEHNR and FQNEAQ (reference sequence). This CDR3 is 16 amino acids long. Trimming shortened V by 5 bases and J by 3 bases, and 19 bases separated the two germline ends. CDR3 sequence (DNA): TGTGCCAGCAGCGCCGAACTTGGCTCGGGGGACACTGAAGCTTTCTTT. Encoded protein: CASSAELGSGDTEAFF.

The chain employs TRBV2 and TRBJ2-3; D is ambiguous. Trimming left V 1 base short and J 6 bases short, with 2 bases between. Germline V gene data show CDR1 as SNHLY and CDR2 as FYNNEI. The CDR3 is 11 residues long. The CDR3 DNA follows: TGTGCCAGCAGTGAAGTGGATACGCAGTATTTT. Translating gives CASSEVDTQYF.

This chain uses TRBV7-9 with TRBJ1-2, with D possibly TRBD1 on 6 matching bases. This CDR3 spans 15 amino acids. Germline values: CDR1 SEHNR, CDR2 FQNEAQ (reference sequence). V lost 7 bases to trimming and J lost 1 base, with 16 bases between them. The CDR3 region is CASTRSDRINYGYTF. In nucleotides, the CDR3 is TGTGCCAGCACGCGATCCGACAGGATTAACTATGGCTACACCTTC. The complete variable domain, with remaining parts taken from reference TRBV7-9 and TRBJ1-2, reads DTGVSQNPRHKITKRGQNVTFRCDPISEHNRLYWYRQTLGQGPEFLTYFQNEAQLEKSRLLSDRFSAERPKGSFSTLEIQRTEQGDSAMYLCASTRSDRINYGYTFGSGTRLTVV.

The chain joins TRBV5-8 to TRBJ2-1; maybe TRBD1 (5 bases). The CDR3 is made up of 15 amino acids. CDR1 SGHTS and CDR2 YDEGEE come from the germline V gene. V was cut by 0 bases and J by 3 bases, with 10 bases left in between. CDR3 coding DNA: TGTGCCAGCAGCTTGGTTGGGGCTCGCTACAATGAGCAGTTCTTC. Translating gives CASSLVGARYNEQFF.

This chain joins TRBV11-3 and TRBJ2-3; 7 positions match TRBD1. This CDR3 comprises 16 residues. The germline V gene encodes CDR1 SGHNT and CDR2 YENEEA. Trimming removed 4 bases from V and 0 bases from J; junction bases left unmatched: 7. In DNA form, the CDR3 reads TGTGCCAGCAGCTCGAGGACAGGATTTAGCACAGATACGCAGTATTTT. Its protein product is CASSSRTGFSTDTQYF.

CDR3 sequence: CATSRDKSGGAMGEQFF. The CDR3 bases are TGTGCCACCAGCAGAGATAAGAGCGGGGGAGCTATGGGTGAGCAGTTCTTC. The chain uses TRBV15 and TRBJ2-1; 8 bases map to TRBD2. This CDR3 contains 17 residues. CDR1 and CDR2 (germline): LNHNV, YYDKDF (reference sequence). The V segment lost 0 bases and the J segment 9 bases; nucleotides outside the gene matches: 13.

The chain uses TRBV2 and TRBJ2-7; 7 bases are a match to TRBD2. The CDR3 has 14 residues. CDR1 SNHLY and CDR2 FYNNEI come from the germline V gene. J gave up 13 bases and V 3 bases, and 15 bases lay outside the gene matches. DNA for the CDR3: TGTGCCAGCAGTGACGCGACTAGCCGCTCCGAGCGCTACTTC. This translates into CASSDATSRSERYF. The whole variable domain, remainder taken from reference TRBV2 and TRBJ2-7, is EPEVTQTPSHQVTQMGQEVILRCVPISNHLYFYWYRQILGQKVEFLVSFYNNEISEKSEIFDDQFSVERPDGSNFTLKIRSTKLEDSAMYFCASSDATSRSERYFGPGTRLTVT.

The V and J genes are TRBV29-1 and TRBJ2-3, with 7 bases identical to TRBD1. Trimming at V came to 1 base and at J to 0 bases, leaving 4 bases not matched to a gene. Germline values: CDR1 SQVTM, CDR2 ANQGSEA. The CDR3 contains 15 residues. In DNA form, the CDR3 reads TGCAGCGTTGAAGGTCGGGACAGTAGCACAGATACGCAGTATTTT. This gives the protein CSVEGRDSSTDTQYF.

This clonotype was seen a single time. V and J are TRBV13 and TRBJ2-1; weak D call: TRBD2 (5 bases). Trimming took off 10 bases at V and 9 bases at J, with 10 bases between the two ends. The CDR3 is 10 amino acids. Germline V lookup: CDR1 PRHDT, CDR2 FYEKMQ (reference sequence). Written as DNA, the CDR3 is TGTGCCAAGACTGCGGGTGAGCAGTTCTTC. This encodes CAKTAGEQFF.

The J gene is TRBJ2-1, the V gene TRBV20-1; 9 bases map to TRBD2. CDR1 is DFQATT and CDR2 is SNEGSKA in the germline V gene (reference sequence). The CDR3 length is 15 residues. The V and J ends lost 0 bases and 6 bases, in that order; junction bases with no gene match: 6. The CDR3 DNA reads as TGCAGTGCTAGAGATTCTGGCGGGAGGGTCAATGAGCAGTTCTTC. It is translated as CSARDSGGRVNEQFF.

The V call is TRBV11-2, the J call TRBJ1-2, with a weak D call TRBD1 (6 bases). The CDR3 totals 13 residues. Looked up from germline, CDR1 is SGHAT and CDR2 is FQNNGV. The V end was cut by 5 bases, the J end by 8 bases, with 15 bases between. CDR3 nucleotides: TGTGCCAGCAGCCCCCGGACAGCGAACGGCTACACCTTC. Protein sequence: CASSPRTANGYTF.

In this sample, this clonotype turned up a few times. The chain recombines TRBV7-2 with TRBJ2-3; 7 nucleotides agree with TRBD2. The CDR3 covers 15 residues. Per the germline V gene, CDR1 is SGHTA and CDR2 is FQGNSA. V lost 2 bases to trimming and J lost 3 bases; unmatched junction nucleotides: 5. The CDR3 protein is CASSLRAGFTDTQYF. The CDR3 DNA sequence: TGTGCCAGCAGCTTACGAGCGGGGTTTACAGATACGCAGTATTTT.